The next 25 T cell receptor beta chains were all read from a single sample in a study of blood T cell repertoires in COVID-19. Assay used: immunoSEQ multiplex PCR; TCRdb lists only in-frame clones, some missing. Of 180,000 or so clones in the sample, under 90% were seen once. The sample comprised peripheral blood. The receptor source for this set is a person aged 70 to 79 with COVID-19, enrolled during active disease.

In its sample, this clone was seen a few times. The J gene is TRBJ2-6, the V gene TRBV3-1 (or the pseudogene TRBV3-2); 7 bases align to TRBD1. CDR1 and CDR2 from the germline V gene are LGHDT and YNNKEL (reference sequence). The CDR3 length is 17 residues. The ends lost 3 bases at V and 0 bases at J; junction bases unmatched: 5. CDR3 coding DNA: TGTGCCAGCAGCCAGGCAGGGGGTTACTCTGGGGCCAACGTCCTGACTTTC. Translation: CASSQAGGYSGANVLTF.

The J gene is TRBJ1-5, the V gene TRBV24-1; a weak D match, TRBD1 (6 bases). CDR3 length equals 15 residues. Trimming took off 10 bases at V and 7 bases at J, with 22 bases between the two ends. Germline CDR1 reads KGHDR; CDR2 reads SFDVKD. The CDR3 sequence: CATEGVSRGRQPQHF. CDR3 in DNA: TGTGCCACAGAAGGAGTTTCCAGGGGCCGGCAGCCCCAGCATTTT.

This clone was detected a few times. V gene TRBV9 combines with J gene TRBJ1-2; 10 positions match TRBD1. The CDR3 is 18 residues long. Germline V gene sequence: CDR1 SGDLS, CDR2 YYNGEE. V shed 4 bases, J shed 4 bases, and the junction held 16 bases outside the gene matches. The CDR3 DNA reads TGTGCCAGCAGCTCAGCCCCCTCGAGAGGGACAGGGGCCTATGGCTACACCTTC. This encodes CASSSAPSRGTGAYGYTF. The full variable domain, in which reference TRBV9 and TRBJ1-2 provide the parts outside the CDR3, is DSGVTQTPKHLITATGQRVTLRCSPRSGDLSVYWYQQSLDQGLQFLIQYYNGEERAKGNILERFSAQQFPDLHSELNLSSLELGDSALYFCASSSAPSRGTGAYGYTFGSGTRLTVV.

This clone was observed at least ten times. The genes are TRBV6-5 and TRBJ2-1; 11 bases are a match to TRBD2. CDR1 and CDR2 (germline): MNHEY, SVGAGI. This CDR3 is built from 15 residues. Losses at the gene ends were 6 bases for V and 6 bases for J; bases not matched to a gene: 7. CDR3 DNA sequence: TGTGCCAGCAGCCTCACTAGCGGGAGTATCAATGAGCAGTTCTTC. This gives the protein CASSLTSGSINEQFF.

As to this clone: An end of the junction does not agree with germline; a read error may underlie this. V usage is TRBV28 and J usage is TRBJ1-5, with D tentatively TRBD1 (5 bases). This CDR3 is built from 14 residues. The germline CDR1 and CDR2 sequences are MDHEN and SYDVKM. DNA for the CDR3: TGTGCCATCGAAGACAGAAATAGCAATCAGCCCCGGCATTTT. It specifies CAIEDRNSNQPRHF.

The chain carries TRBV5-5 and TRBJ2-5, with a possible D match to TRBD2 (5 bases). V shed 1 base and J shed 4 bases, with 17 bases lying between them. This CDR3 region has 16 residues. Germline assignment: CDR1 SGHKS and CDR2 YYEKEE (reference sequence). The chain's CDR3 is CASSLSVGVGVETQYF. CDR3 nucleotides: TGTGCCAGCAGCTTGAGTGTCGGGGTTGGGGTAGAGACCCAGTACTTC.

The chain uses TRBV15 and TRBJ1-4; TRBD1 matches 9 bases. CDR3 length equals 15 residues. Losses at the gene ends were 3 bases for V and 7 bases for J; bases not matched to a gene: 6. Germline CDR1 reads LNHNV; CDR2 reads YYDKDF (reference sequence). The CDR3 DNA reads TGTGCCACCAGCAGGGACAGGGGCCGCGGTGAAAAACTGTTTTTT. It codes for CATSRDRGRGEKLFF.

As to this clone: This sample also contains other DNA sequences that code for the same CDR3. The genes are TRBV20-1 and TRBJ2-1, with D unresolved. The CDR3 totals 10 residues. Germline assignment: CDR1 DFQATT and CDR2 SNEGSKA (reference sequence). V was shortened by 5 bases and J by 4 bases, with 3 bases between the two germline ends. CDR3 in DNA: TGCAGTGCTTCGTACAATGAGCAGTTCTTC. Translation gives CSASYNEQFF.

This clone was seen once. The rearrangement joins TRBV19 to TRBJ1-5; no firm D call. Trimming took off 2 bases at V and 7 bases at J, with 18 bases between the two ends. There are 16 residues in the CDR3. Germline lookup yields CDR1 LNHDA and CDR2 SQIVND (reference sequence). Here the CDR3 DNA reads TGTGCCAGTAGTATAAGTCCAGGTTCAATTTTACAGCCCCAGCATTTT. Its translation: CASSISPGSILQPQHF.

CDR3 region: CASSGQGMNTEAFF. Written as DNA, the CDR3 is TGCGCCAGCAGCGGACAGGGCATGAACACTGAAGCTTTCTTT. The genes are TRBV5-1 and TRBJ1-1; 8 bases are shared with TRBD1. The junction had 2 bases not matched to a gene; V was cut back by 4 bases and J by 0 bases. The germline CDR1 and CDR2 sequences are SGHRS and YFSETQ. The CDR3 length is 14 residues.

Only a few counts were recorded for this clone. This chain uses TRBV5-1 with TRBJ2-7; 10 nucleotides match TRBD1. There are 14 residues in the CDR3. Germline-derived CDR1 and CDR2 are SGHRS and YFSETQ. The V segment lost 4 bases and the J segment 2 bases; nucleotides outside the gene matches: 3. The CDR3 here is CASSPGTGAYEQYF. The DNA of the CDR3 is TGCGCCAGCAGCCCCGGGACAGGGGCCTACGAGCAGTACTTC.

The chain uses TRBV2 and TRBJ2-7, with D perhaps matching TRBD2 (6 bases). The CDR3 has 16 amino acids. CDR1 is SNHLY and CDR2 is FYNNEI in the germline V gene. V was shortened by 6 bases and J by 2 bases, with 20 bases between the two germline ends. In nucleotides, the CDR3 is TGTGCCAGCAGAGGCCCCAGGTCGGGGGTCACCTACGAGCAGTACTTC. Translated, it gives CASRGPRSGVTYEQYF.

CDR3 sequence reads: CASSLTGGPYNEQFF. The CDR3 nucleotides read TGCGCCAGCAGCTTGACGGGGGGTCCCTACAATGAGCAGTTCTTC. The chain carries TRBV5-1 and TRBJ2-1; 7 nucleotides line up with TRBD2. The trim removed 1 base at V and 2 bases at J, leaving 3 bases unmatched. Germline V gene data show CDR1 as SGHRS and CDR2 as YFSETQ. The CDR3 covers 15 residues. Using reference TRBV5-1 and TRBJ2-1 for the parts outside the CDR3, the full variable domain is KAGVTQTPRYLIKTRGQQVTLSCSPISGHRSVSWYQQTPGQGLQFLFEYFSETQRNKGNFPGRFSGRQFSNSRSEMNVSTLELGDSALYLCASSLTGGPYNEQFFGPGTRLTVL.

The chain recombines TRBV5-5 with TRBJ2-3, with 7 positions matching TRBD1. The ends lost 3 bases at V and 3 bases at J; junction bases unmatched: 16. Per germline, CDR1 SGHKS and CDR2 YYEKEE (reference sequence). This CDR3 contains 18 residues. Here the CDR3 reads CASSSLLVDRVRTDTQYF. CDR3 DNA sequence: TGTGCCAGCAGCTCCCTACTCGTCGACAGGGTTAGAACAGATACGCAGTATTTT.

The V gene is TRBV3-1 (or the pseudogene TRBV3-2), the J gene TRBJ1-4; a weak D match, TRBD1 (5 bases). V was pared by 0 bases and J by 8 bases, with 13 bases between. Germline loops: CDR1 LGHDT, CDR2 YNNKEL (reference sequence). The CDR3 extends over 15 amino acids. CDR3 in DNA: TGTGCCAGCAGCCAAGATGGGGCGTTCGGGGAAAAACTGTTTTTT. This gives the protein CASSQDGAFGEKLFF.

V gene TRBV30 combines with J gene TRBJ2-7; no reliable D call. Germline V CDR1 and CDR2: GTSNPN, SVGIG (reference sequence). The CDR3 consists of 14 residues. Deletions cut 4 bases from V and 2 bases from J, with 15 bases between. The CDR3 spells CAWTGTETTYEQYF. The CDR3 DNA reads as TGTGCCTGGACCGGAACAGAAACCACCTACGAGCAGTACTTC. The full variable domain, its missing parts supplied by reference TRBV30 and TRBJ2-7, is SQTIHQWPATLVQPVGSPLSLECTVEGTSNPNLYWYRQAAGRGLQLLFYSVGIGQISSEVPQNLSASRPQDRQFILSSKKLLLSDSGFYLCAWTGTETTYEQYFGPGTRLTVT.

The count of this clone is one. The CDR3 bases are TGTGCCAGCAGTTTTTTTCGGGAAGGTGGGGATGGCTACACCTTC. Its translation: CASSFFREGGDGYTF. This chain uses TRBV28 with TRBJ1-2, with D unresolved. CDR3 length equals 15 residues. CDR1 is MDHEN and CDR2 is SYDVKM in the germline V gene. V lost 3 bases, J lost 6 bases, and 17 bases lay in between.

The CDR3 spells CATPGGADEKLFF. CDR3 sequence (DNA): TGTGCCACGCCGGGGGGCGCGGATGAAAAACTGTTTTTT. The V and J genes are TRBV28 and TRBJ1-4, with D possibly TRBD1 on 6 matching bases. The CDR3 contains 13 residues. V was cut by 10 bases and J by 6 bases, with 15 bases left in between. Germline V gene lookup returns CDR1 MDHEN and CDR2 SYDVKM.

This clone was observed once. The chain combines TRBV4-1 with TRBJ2-7, with a tentative D call TRBD1 (6 bases). Germline CDR1 and CDR2: MGHRA and YSYEKL. The germline V and J ends were trimmed by 1 base and 2 bases, with 12 bases remaining between them. The CDR3 loop spans 15 amino acids. The CDR3 sequence is CASSQVLTGTYEQYF. CDR3 DNA: TGCGCCAGCAGCCAAGTGTTAACAGGGACCTACGAGCAGTACTTC.

The DNA for the CDR3 is TGTGCCACCAGTGATTTACCGGCGGGCCCTGGAAACACCATATATTTT. Its protein is CATSDLPAGPGNTIYF. The V and J genes are TRBV24-1 and TRBJ1-3; D is ambiguous. The length of the CDR3 is 16 residues. Deletions cut 1 base from V and 2 bases from J, with 11 bases between. Germline V lookup: CDR1 KGHDR, CDR2 SFDVKD.

This clone was found once. The rearrangement uses TRBV5-1 and TRBJ2-2; 11 bases align to TRBD2. Germline V CDR1 and CDR2: SGHRS, YFSETQ. This CDR3 contains 16 residues. Losses at the gene ends were 4 bases for V and 0 bases for J; bases not matched to a gene: 2. The CDR3, as DNA: TGCGCCAGCAGCGCTAGCGGGGGGTCGAACACCGGGGAGCTGTTTTTT. This gives the protein CASSASGGSNTGELFF.

The chain is built from TRBV27 and TRBJ2-1; 12 nucleotides agree with TRBD2. Germline assignment: CDR1 MNHEY and CDR2 SMNVEV (reference sequence). The CDR3 covers 17 residues. Germline trimming cut 5 bases from V and 10 bases from J; bases unmatched to any gene: 15. As DNA, the CDR3 is TGTGCCAGCAGTCCCCACCCTGGACTAGCGGGAATGGTGGAGCAGTTCTTC. Its protein product is CASSPHPGLAGMVEQFF.

The chain recombines TRBV6-7 with TRBJ1-5; D is undetermined. TRBV6-7 qualifies as an ORF whose function is uncertain. The CDR3 loop spans 14 amino acids. Trimming left V 9 bases short and J 6 bases short, with 18 bases between. The CDR3 DNA is TGTGCCAGTCCTTTCCGAGGTGCCTGTCAGCCCCAGCATTTT. This codes for CASPFRGACQPQHF.

The genes are TRBV7-3 and TRBJ2-1; TRBD1 matches 8 bases. The trim removed 5 bases at V and 7 bases at J, leaving 7 bases unmatched. The CDR3 covers 14 residues. Looked up from germline, CDR1 is SGHTA and CDR2 is FQGTGA. The CDR3 DNA sequence: TGTGCCAGCAGCCCTCGGACAGGGAGGAATGAGCAGTTCTTC. It encodes CASSPRTGRNEQFF. The complete variable domain, with remaining parts taken from reference TRBV7-3 and TRBJ2-1, reads GAGVSQTPSNKVTEKGKYVELRCDPISGHTALYWYRQSLGQGPEFLIYFQGTGAADDSGLPNDRFFAVRPEGSVSTLKIQRTERGDSAVYLCASSPRTGRNEQFFGPGTRLTVL.

The V and J genes are TRBV11-2 and TRBJ1-6; D unclear. The ends were cut back, 4 bases at V and 4 bases at J, with 11 bases in the middle. Germline lookup yields CDR1 SGHAT and CDR2 FQNNGV. The length of the CDR3 is 15 residues. DNA for the CDR3: TGTGCCAGCAGCTCACTCGGGAGGTATAATTCACCCCTCCACTTT. It encodes CASSSLGRYNSPLHF.